This T cell receptor beta chain derives from a study of T cell repertoires in cytomegalovirus infection. TCRdb independently ran MiXCR on the reads; one entry per CDR3 protein. The table includes approximately 110,000 distinct CDR3 sequences, 42% detected once. On this clonotype itself: Its antigen is unidentified.

Overall study findings and caveats: Clonotype analysis showed dominance of the ex vivo response by HLA-C-restricted CMV-specific TCR beta clonotypes.

Germline V gives CDR1 SQVTM, CDR2 ANQGSEA. CDR3 size: 16 residues. Unmatched junction bases numbered 8, after V lost 0 bases and J lost 7 bases. The chain joins TRBV29-1 to TRBJ1-4; 10 bases line up with TRBD1. The material was CD8+ T cells from cultured PBMCs, obtained from culture after CMV antigen stimulation. This clonotype originated in a human donor in good health (CMV status not recorded). Some clones in this sample may be carry-over from other donors' samples. CDR3 region: CSVEDLGTGVSEKLFF. DNA for the CDR3: TGCAGCGTTGAAGATCTAGGGACAGGGGTTAGTGAAAAACTGTTTTTT.